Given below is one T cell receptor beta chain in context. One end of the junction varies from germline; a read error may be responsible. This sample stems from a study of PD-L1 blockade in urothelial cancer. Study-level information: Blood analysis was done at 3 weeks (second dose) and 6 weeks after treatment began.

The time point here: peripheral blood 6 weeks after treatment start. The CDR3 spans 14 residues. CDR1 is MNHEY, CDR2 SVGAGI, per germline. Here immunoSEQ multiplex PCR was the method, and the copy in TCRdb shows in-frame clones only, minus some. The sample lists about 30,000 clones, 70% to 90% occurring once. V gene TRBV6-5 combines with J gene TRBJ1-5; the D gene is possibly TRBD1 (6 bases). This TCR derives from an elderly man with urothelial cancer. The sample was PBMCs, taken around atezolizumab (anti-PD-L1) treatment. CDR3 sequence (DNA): TGTGCCAGCAGTTCAGGACAGCGCAATCAGTCCCAGCATTTT. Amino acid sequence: CASSSGQRNQSQHF.